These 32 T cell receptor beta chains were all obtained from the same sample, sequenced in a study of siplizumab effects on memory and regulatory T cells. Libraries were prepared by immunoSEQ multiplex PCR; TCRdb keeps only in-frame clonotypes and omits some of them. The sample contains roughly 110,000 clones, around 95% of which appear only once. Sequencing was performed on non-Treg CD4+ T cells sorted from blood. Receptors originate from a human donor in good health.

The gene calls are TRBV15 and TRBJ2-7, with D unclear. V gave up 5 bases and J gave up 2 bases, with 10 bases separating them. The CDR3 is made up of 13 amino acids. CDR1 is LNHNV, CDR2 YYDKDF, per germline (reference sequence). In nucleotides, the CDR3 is TGTGCCACCAGCGGGGTAGGACCCTACGAGCAGTACTTC. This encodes CATSGVGPYEQYF.

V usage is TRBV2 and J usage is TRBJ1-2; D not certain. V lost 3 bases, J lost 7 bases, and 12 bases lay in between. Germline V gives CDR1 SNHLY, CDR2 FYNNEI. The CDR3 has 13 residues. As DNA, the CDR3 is TGTGCCAGCAGTGATCCGGGGTATGCTGGCTACACCTTC. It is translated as CASSDPGYAGYTF.

In DNA, the CDR3 is TGTGCCAGCAGCTCTCTACTATCAGGGGATAACACTGAAGCTTTCTTT. This translates into CASSSLLSGDNTEAFF. The J gene is TRBJ1-1, the V gene TRBV7-7; D is perhaps TRBD1 (6 bases). The germline gives CDR1 SSHAT, CDR2 FNYEAQ (reference sequence). This CDR3 region has 16 residues. V lost 4 bases and J 2 bases, leaving 17 bases between the germline ends.

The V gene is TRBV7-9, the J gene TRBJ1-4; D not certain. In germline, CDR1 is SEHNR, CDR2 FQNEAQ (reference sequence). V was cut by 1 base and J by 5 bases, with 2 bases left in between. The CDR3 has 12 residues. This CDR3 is CASSLENEKLFF. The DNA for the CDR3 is TGTGCCAGCAGCTTAGAAAATGAAAAACTGTTTTTT.

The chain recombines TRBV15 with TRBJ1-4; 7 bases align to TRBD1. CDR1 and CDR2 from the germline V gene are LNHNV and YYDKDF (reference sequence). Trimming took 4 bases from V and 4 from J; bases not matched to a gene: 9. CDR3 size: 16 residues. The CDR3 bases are TGTGCCACCAGCAAGGGGGAGGACAGGTTTAATGAAAAACTGTTTTTT. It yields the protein CATSKGEDRFNEKLFF.

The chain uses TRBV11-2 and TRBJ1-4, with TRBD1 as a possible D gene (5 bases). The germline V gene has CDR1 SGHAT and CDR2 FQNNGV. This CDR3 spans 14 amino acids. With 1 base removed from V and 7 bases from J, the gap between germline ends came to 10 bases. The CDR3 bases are TGTGCCAGCAGCTTAGGACCAGGGAGTGAAAAACTGTTTTTT. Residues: CASSLGPGSEKLFF.

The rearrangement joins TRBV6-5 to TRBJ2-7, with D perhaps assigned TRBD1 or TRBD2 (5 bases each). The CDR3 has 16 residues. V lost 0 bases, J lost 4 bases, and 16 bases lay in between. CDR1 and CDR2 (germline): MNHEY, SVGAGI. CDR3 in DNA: TGTGCCAGCAGTTACTCGCCTTTTGGGACCATTTACGAGCAGTACTTC. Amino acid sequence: CASSYSPFGTIYEQYF.

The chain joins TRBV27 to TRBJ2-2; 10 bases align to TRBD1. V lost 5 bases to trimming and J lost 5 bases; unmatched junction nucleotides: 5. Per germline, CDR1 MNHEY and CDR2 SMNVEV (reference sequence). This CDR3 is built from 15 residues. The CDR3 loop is CASSRGQGMTGELFF. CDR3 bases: TGTGCCAGCAGTAGGGGACAGGGGATGACCGGGGAGCTGTTTTTT.

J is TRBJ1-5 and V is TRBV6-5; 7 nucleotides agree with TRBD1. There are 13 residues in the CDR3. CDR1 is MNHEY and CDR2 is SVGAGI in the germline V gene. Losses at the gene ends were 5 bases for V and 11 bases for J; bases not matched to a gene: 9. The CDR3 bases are TGTGCCAGCAGTAACCAGGGGGATGGGGCCCAGCATTTT. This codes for CASSNQGDGAQHF.

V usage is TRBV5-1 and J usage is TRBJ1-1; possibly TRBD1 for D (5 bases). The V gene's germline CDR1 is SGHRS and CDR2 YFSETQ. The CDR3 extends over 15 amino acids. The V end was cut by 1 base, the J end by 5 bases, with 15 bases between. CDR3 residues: CASSLRGGVVTEAFF. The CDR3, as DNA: TGCGCCAGCAGCTTGCGTGGAGGGGTTGTGACTGAAGCTTTCTTT.

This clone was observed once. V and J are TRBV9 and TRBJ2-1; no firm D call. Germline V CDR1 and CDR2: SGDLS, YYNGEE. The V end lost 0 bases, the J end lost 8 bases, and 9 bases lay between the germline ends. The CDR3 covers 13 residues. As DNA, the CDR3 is TGTGCCAGCAGCGTAGACGTGGGCTATGAGCAGTTCTTC. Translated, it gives CASSVDVGYEQFF.

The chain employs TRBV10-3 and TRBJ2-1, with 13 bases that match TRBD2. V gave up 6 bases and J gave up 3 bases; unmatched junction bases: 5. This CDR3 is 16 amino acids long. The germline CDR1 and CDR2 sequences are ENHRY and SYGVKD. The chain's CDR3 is CAIRGTSGELYNEQFF. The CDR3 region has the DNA TGTGCCATCAGGGGGACTAGCGGGGAGCTCTACAATGAGCAGTTCTTC.

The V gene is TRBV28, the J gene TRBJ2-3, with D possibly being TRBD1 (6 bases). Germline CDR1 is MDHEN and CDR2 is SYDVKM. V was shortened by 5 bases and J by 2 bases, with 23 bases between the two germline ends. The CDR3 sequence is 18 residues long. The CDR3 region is CASSQTGKGVGPTDTQYF. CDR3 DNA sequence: TGTGCCAGCAGTCAAACAGGGAAAGGGGTGGGCCCCACAGATACGCAGTATTTT.

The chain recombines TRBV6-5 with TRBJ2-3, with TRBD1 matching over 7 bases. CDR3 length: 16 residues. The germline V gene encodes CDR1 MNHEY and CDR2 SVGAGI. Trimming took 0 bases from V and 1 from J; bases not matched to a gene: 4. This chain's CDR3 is CASSYSKGAGTDTQYF. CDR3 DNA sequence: TGTGCCAGCAGTTACTCGAAGGGGGCAGGCACAGATACGCAGTATTTT.

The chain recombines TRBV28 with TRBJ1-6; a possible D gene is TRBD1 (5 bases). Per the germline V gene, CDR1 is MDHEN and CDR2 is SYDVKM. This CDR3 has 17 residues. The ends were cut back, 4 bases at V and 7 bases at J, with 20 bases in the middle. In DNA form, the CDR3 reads TGTGCCAGCAGTTGGGGCGTCCTACTGAGGAAAAATTCACCCCTCCACTTT. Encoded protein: CASSWGVLLRKNSPLHF.

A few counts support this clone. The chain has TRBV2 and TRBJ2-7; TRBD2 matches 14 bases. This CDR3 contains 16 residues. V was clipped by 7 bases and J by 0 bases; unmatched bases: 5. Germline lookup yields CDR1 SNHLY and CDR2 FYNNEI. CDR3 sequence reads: CASTRTSGGFSYEQYF. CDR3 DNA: TGTGCCAGCACAAGGACTAGCGGGGGGTTCTCCTACGAGCAGTACTTC. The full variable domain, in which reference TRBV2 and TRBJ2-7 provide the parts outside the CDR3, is EPEVTQTPSHQVTQMGQEVILRCVPISNHLYFYWYRQILGQKVEFLVSFYNNEISEKSEIFDDQFSVERPDGSNFTLKIRSTKLEDSAMYFCASTRTSGGFSYEQYFGPGTRLTVT.

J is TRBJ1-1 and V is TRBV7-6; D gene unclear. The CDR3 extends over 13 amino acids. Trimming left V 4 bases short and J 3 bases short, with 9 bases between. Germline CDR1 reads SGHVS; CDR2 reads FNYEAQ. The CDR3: CASSSRRDTEAFF. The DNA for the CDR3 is TGTGCCAGCAGCTCCCGACGGGACACTGAAGCTTTCTTT.

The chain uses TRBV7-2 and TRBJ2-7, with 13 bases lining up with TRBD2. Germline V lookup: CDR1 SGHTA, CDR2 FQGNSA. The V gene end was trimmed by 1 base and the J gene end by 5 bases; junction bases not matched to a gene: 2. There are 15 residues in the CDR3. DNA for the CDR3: TGTGCCAGCAGCTTAGTTGGACTAGCGGGGGACGAGCAGTACTTC. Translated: CASSLVGLAGDEQYF. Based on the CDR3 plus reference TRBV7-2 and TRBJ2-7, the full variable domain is GAGVSQSPSNKVTEKGKDVELRCDPISGHTALYWYRQSLGQGLEFLIYFQGNSAPDKSGLPSDRFSAERTGGSVSTLTIQRTQQEDSAVYLCASSLVGLAGDEQYFGPGTRLTVT.

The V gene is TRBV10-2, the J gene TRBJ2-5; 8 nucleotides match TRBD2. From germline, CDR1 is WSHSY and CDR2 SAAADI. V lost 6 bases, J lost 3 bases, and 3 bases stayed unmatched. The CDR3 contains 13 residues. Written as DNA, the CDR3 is TGCGCCAGCAGGGGTAGCGGGGAAGAGACCCAGTACTTC. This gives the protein CASRGSGEETQYF.

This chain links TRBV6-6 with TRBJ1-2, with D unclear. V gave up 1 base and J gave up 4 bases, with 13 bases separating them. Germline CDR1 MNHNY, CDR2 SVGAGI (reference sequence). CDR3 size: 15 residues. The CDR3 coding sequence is TGTGCCAGCAGTTACTATTCAGCGGGCGTCTATGGCTACACCTTC. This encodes CASSYYSAGVYGYTF.

The CDR3: CASSTGDSYEQYF. The DNA for the CDR3 is TGTGCCAGCAGCACGGGGGACTCCTACGAGCAGTACTTC. The chain employs TRBV5-6 and TRBJ2-7; possibly TRBD2 for D (6 bases). Trimming pared 4 bases from V and 0 bases from J, leaving 8 bases between. Germline V gene data show CDR1 as SGHDT and CDR2 as YYEEEE. This CDR3 has 13 residues.

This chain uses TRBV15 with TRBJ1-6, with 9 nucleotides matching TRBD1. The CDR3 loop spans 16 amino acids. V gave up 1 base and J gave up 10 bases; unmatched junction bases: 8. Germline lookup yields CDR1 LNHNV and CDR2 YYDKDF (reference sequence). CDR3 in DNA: TGTGCCACCAGCAGAGCAGCGGGGACAGGGCCGTCACCCCTCCACTTT. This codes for CATSRAAGTGPSPLHF.

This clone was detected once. In nucleotides, the CDR3 is TGTGCCAGCAGCTTAGTTGGGACAGGGGGTATTGGCTACACCTTC. The encoded protein is CASSLVGTGGIGYTF. V gene TRBV7-2 combines with J gene TRBJ1-2, with TRBD1 matching over 11 bases. The ends lost 1 base at V and 7 bases at J; junction bases unmatched: 5. The CDR3 totals 15 residues. Germline assignment: CDR1 SGHTA and CDR2 FQGNSA.

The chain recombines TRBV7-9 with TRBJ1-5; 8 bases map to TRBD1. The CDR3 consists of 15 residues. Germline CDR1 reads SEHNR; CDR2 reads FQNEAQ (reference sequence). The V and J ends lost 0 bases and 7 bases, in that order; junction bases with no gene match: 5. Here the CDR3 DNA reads TGTGCCAGCAGCTTAGCCCAGGGGGCTGGACAGCCCCAGCATTTT. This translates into CASSLAQGAGQPQHF.

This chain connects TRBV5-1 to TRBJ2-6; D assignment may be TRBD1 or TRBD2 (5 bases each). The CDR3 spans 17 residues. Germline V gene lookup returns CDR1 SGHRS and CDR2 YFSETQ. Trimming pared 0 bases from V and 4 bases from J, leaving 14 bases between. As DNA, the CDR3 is TGCGCCAGCAGCTTGGCTATCATGGGGACCGGGGCCAACGTCCTGACTTTC. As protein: CASSLAIMGTGANVLTF. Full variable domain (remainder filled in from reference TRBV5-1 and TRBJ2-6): KAGVTQTPRYLIKTRGQQVTLSCSPISGHRSVSWYQQTPGQGLQFLFEYFSETQRNKGNFPGRFSGRQFSNSRSEMNVSTLELGDSALYLCASSLAIMGTGANVLTFGAGSRLTVL.

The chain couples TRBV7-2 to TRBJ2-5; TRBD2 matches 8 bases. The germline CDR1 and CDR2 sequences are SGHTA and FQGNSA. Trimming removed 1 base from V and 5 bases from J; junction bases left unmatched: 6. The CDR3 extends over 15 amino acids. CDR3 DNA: TGTGCCAGCAGCTTAGTGCCGGGGGGGCGCGAGACCCAGTACTTC. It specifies CASSLVPGGRETQYF.

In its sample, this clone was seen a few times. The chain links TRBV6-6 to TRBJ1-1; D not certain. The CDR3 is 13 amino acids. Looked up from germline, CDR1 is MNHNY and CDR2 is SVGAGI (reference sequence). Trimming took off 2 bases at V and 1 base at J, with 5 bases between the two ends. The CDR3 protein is CASSYGQNTEAFF. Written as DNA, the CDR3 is TGTGCCAGCAGTTACGGCCAGAACACTGAAGCTTTCTTT.

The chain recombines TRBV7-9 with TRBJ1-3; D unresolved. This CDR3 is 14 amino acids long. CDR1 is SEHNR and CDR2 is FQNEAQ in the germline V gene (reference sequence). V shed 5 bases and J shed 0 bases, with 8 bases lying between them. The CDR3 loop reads CASSMGSSGNTIYF. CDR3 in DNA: TGTGCCAGCAGCATGGGGAGCTCTGGAAACACCATATATTTT. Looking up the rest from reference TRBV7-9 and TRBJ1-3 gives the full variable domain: DTGVSQNPRHKITKRGQNVTFRCDPISEHNRLYWYRQTLGQGPEFLTYFQNEAQLEKSRLLSDRFSAERPKGSFSTLEIQRTEQGDSAMYLCASSMGSSGNTIYFGEGSWLTVV.

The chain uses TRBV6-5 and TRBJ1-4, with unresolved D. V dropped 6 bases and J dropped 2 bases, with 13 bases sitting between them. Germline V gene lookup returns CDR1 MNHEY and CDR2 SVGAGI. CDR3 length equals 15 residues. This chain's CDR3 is CASSDRGPTNEKLFF. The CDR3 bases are TGTGCCAGCAGCGATAGAGGGCCGACTAATGAAAAACTGTTTTTT.

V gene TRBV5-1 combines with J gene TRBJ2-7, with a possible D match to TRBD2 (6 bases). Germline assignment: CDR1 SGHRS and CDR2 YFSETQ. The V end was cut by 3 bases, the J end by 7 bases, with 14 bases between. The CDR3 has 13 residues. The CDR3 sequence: CASSSGLYREQYF. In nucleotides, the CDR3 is TGCGCCAGCAGCTCGGGACTGTACCGGGAGCAGTACTTC.

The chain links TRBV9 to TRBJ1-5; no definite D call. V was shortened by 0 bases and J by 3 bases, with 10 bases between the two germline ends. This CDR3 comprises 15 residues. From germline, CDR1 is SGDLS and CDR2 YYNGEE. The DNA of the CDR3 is TGTGCCAGCAGCGTAGGGAAACAGCTCAATCAGCCCCAGCATTTT. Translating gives CASSVGKQLNQPQHF.

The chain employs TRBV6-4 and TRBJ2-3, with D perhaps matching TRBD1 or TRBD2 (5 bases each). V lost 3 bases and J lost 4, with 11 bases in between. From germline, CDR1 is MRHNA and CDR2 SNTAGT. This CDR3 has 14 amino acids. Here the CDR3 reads CASSDGWGSDTQYF. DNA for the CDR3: TGTGCCAGCAGTGATGGGTGGGGGTCAGATACGCAGTATTTT.